This T cell receptor beta chain was identified during a study of radiation and T cells in renal cell carcinoma. A note on this clone: Its specificity is not known.

Treatment noted: 15 Gy SBRT to primary tumor, nephrectomy 4 weeks later. Profiling relied on immunoSEQ multiplex PCR, and the TCRdb table lists in-frame clones only, not all of them. The top ten hold 40% of the sample, which has 16,000 or so clones, around 50% seen once. The CDR3 spans 14 residues. Deletions cut 5 bases from V and 2 bases from J, with 12 bases between. From germline, CDR1 is SGHAT and CDR2 FQNNGV. Study findings and constraints: Dominant CDR3 motifs were more common in irradiated tumors than controls. Baseline intratumoral clonotype presence is unknown without pretreatment biopsies. Intratumoral heterogeneity was not captured in these approximately 1 g regions.

This chain uses TRBV11-2 with TRBJ1-1; no reliable D call. This specimen was tumor tissue, taken from a patient whose treatment included radiotherapy and nephrectomy. The source of this sequence is a woman aged 55-70 years with renal cell carcinoma. CDR3 sequence reads: CASSINMGNTEAFF. CDR3 nucleotides: TGTGCCAGCAGCATAAATATGGGTAACACTGAAGCTTTCTTT.